This paragraph covers one TCR beta chain sequence. Its specificity is not known. Trimming removed 4 bases from V and 4 bases from J, with 10 bases in between. Germline-derived CDR1 and CDR2 are SGHRS and YFSETQ. This CDR3 region has 13 residues. These data originate in a study of STAT3 mutations in large granular lymphocyte leukemia. Study-wide results and limits: In T-cell large granular lymphocyte leukemia, about half of patients showed multiple immunodominant subclonotypes.

Clones were sequenced by immunoSEQ multiplex PCR, and TCRdb holds only the in-frame ones, with some missing. The table shows 25,000 to 30,000 clones, with around three quarters occurring only once. The source of this sequence is a woman between 50 and 59 years old with T-cell large granular lymphocyte leukemia. Some clones in this sample may be carry-over from other donors' samples. The sequencing input was peripheral blood mononuclear cells. This chain uses TRBV5-1 with TRBJ2-3; D perhaps matches TRBD1 (5 bases). The CDR3 region is CASSRRGSDTQYF. CDR3 DNA sequence: TGCGCCAGCAGCCGTAGGGGATCAGATACGCAGTATTTT.